The 21 T cell receptor beta chains in this list originate from one sample, sequenced in a study of regulatory T cells in long-lasting Graves disease. Time point denoted: newly diagnosed GD, antithyroid drugs for less than 3 months. Researchers made the TCR library from RNA that was extracted from PBMCs. Building of the TCR beta libraries involved iRepertoire HTBI primers and Arm-PCR of CDR3 regions. TCRdb reprocessed the multiplex PCR reads with MiXCR, giving one entry per CDR3 protein. The sample consists of about 400,000 distinct CDR3 sequences, over 12% of them appearing once. This sample was also put to use in a study of T cells in Graves' hyperthyroidism and ophthalmopathy.

Sample: peripheral blood mononuclear cells (PBMCs), taken at new diagnosis, from a patient treated with antithyroid drugs. The receptors were sampled from a woman aged 40 to 55 with Graves disease.

This clonotype was detected many times. A junction boundary mismatches the germline segment, possibly from a read error. The chain recombines TRBV7-3 with TRBJ2-3; tentative D call: TRBD1 (5 bases). This CDR3 is built from 15 residues. Germline CDR1 is SGHTA and CDR2 is FQGTGA. The chain's CDR3 is CASSLTGASTDTQYF. The CDR3 DNA is TGTGCCAGCAGCCTAACAGGTGCAAGCACAGATACGCAGTATTTT.

The rearrangement joins TRBV18 to TRBJ1-3; D uncertain. Deletions cut 3 bases from V and 0 bases from J, with 15 bases between. Per the germline V gene, CDR1 is KGHSH and CDR2 is LQKENI. CDR3 length: 17 residues. The CDR3 region is CASSPESGSSSGNTIYF. Written as DNA, the CDR3 is TGTGCCAGCTCACCGGAGTCGGGATCGAGCTCTGGAAACACCATATATTTT.

The V gene is TRBV19, the J gene TRBJ1-3, with D possibly matching TRBD1 (6 bases). The germline V gene has CDR1 LNHDA and CDR2 SQIVND (reference sequence). V lost 0 bases, J lost 0 bases, and 12 bases lay in between. The CDR3 is made up of 17 amino acids. This CDR3 is CASSIEAGVSSGNTIYF. CDR3 coding DNA: TGTGCCAGTAGTATAGAGGCAGGGGTGAGCTCTGGAAACACCATATATTTT.

This clonotype appeared a few times. The junction does not match germline at one end; this may be a read error. The rearrangement uses TRBV11-3 and TRBJ2-1, with 10 bases matching TRBD2. The CDR3 extends over 17 amino acids. CDR1 and CDR2 from the germline V gene are SGHNT and YENEEA. The DNA for the CDR3 is TGTGCCAGCAGCTTAGTGGTGGTAGCGGGAGGATACAATGGGCAGTTCTTC. Translated, it gives CASSLVVVAGGYNGQFF.

A few counts support this clonotype. The J gene is TRBJ2-7, the V gene TRBV4-2; 7 bases agree with TRBD2. This CDR3 spans 14 amino acids. J gave up 2 bases and V 0 bases, and 1 base lay outside the gene matches. CDR1 LGHNA and CDR2 YNFKEQ come from the germline V gene. The CDR3 nucleotides read TGTGCCAGCAGCCAAGAAGCGGGGACCTACGAGCAGTACTTC. As protein: CASSQEAGTYEQYF.

This CDR3 is CASSLLAGGPYYNEQFF. The CDR3 region has the DNA TGCGCCAGCAGCTTGCTAGCGGGAGGGCCCTACTACAATGAGCAGTTCTTC. The gene calls are TRBV5-1 and TRBJ2-1; the match to TRBD2 covers 12 bases. Germline V CDR1 and CDR2: SGHRS, YFSETQ. The CDR3 runs to 17 residues. V gave up 1 base and J gave up 3 bases; unmatched junction bases: 5.

This chain links TRBV20-1 with TRBJ2-7; weak D call: TRBD2 (7 bases). The V end was cut by 5 bases, the J end by 3 bases, with 20 bases between. The CDR3 runs to 15 residues. CDR1 is DFQATT and CDR2 is SNEGSKA in the germline V gene (reference sequence). CDR3 sequence reads: CSAAATLGGVYEQYF. CDR3 nucleotide sequence: TGCAGTGCTGCCGCCACTCTAGGGGGGGTCTACGAGCAGTACTTC.

This clonotype occurred once. The genes are TRBV12-3 or TRBV12-4 and TRBJ1-1; possible D gene TRBD1, 5 bases. Trimming took off 7 bases at V and 1 base at J, with 10 bases between the two ends. There are 13 residues in the CDR3. CDR3 sequence reads: CASKDSRNTEAFF. CDR3 nucleotide sequence: TGTGCCAGCAAAGACAGCAGGAACACTGAAGCTTTCTTT.

Comment on this clonotype: Being one base from a much bigger clone, this may be a read error. The J gene is TRBJ2-7, the V gene TRBV27, with 9 positions matching TRBD1. V lost 1 base, J lost 1 base, and 2 bases stayed unmatched. From germline, CDR1 is MNHEY and CDR2 SMNVEV (reference sequence). The CDR3 runs to 15 residues. This CDR3 reads CASSLFGTGSYEQYF. CDR3 DNA: TGTGCCAGCAGTTTATTTGGGACAGGGTCCTACGAGCAGTACTTC.

The V call is TRBV3-1, the J call TRBJ2-1; D uncertain. V was trimmed by 1 base and J by 0 bases, leaving 7 bases between them. CDR3 size: 15 residues. Germline CDR1 reads LGHDT; CDR2 reads YNNKEL (reference sequence). The CDR3 coding sequence is TGTGCCAGCAGCCAAGCTGTGAGCTCCTACAATGAGCAGTTCTTC. It yields the protein CASSQAVSSYNEQFF.

Points on this clonotype: With a much larger clone just one base away, this may be a read error. The chain links TRBV2 to TRBJ1-5, with no clear D. The CDR3 length is 12 residues. CDR1 SNHLY and CDR2 FYNNEI come from the germline V gene. In nucleotides, the CDR3 is TGTGCCAGCAGAGATAGCAATCAGCCCCGGCATTTT. This encodes CASRDSNQPRHF.

Many counts were recorded for this clonotype. The rearrangement links TRBV7-3 to TRBJ2-3, with D tentatively TRBD1 (6 bases). Germline values: CDR1 SGHTA, CDR2 FQGTGA. V was shortened by 5 bases and J by 3 bases, with 15 bases between the two germline ends. This CDR3 has 15 residues. The CDR3 coding sequence is TGTGCCAGCAGCACAATAGGGGGAGTTACAGATACGCAGTATTTT. Protein: CASSTIGGVTDTQYF.

As for this clonotype: A much larger clone differs from this one at a single base, so this may be a read error. The chain is built from TRBV5-4 and TRBJ1-2; 11 nucleotides align to TRBD1. This CDR3 is built from 15 residues. CDR1 and CDR2 (germline): SGHNT, YYREEE (reference sequence). The CDR3 sequence is CDSSLVDRGHYGYTF. CDR3 nucleotides: TGTGACAGCAGCTTGGTGGACAGGGGGCATTATGGCTACACCTTC.

The chain has TRBV7-8 and TRBJ1-3; possibly TRBD1 for D (5 bases). Germline V CDR1 and CDR2: SGHVS, FQNEAQ. The CDR3 consists of 17 residues. V dropped 4 bases and J dropped 0 bases, with 16 bases sitting between them. The CDR3 is CASSSLLGHYSGNTIYF. CDR3 in DNA: TGTGCCAGCAGCTCCCTTTTGGGGCACTACTCTGGAAACACCATATATTTT.

This clonotype was detected ten times or more. The chain joins TRBV28 to TRBJ2-3; TRBD2 agrees at 9 bases. The ends lost 6 bases at V and 3 bases at J; junction bases unmatched: 10. CDR3 size: 16 residues. Germline V CDR1 and CDR2: MDHEN, SYDVKM. The CDR3 nucleotides are TGTGCCAGCAGGGGGAGTAGCGGGAGCCGTACAGATACGCAGTATTTT. Amino acids: CASRGSSGSRTDTQYF. The full variable domain, its missing parts supplied by reference TRBV28 and TRBJ2-3, is DVKVTQSSRYLVKRTGEKVFLECVQDMDHENMFWYRQDPGLGLRLIYFSYDVKMKEKGDIPEGYSVSREKKERFSLILESASTNQTSMYLCASRGSSGSRTDTQYFGPGTRLTVL.

V gene TRBV4-3 combines with J gene TRBJ2-1; 9 bases align to TRBD2. CDR3 length equals 16 residues. Germline CDR1 LGHNA, CDR2 YSLEER. J gave up 4 bases and V 0 bases, and 4 bases lay outside the gene matches. The CDR3 coding sequence is TGCGCCAGCAGCCAAGATCCTAGCGGGATATACAATGAGCAGTTCTTC. As protein: CASSQDPSGIYNEQFF.

In this sample, this clonotype turned up a few times. V gene TRBV10-3 combines with J gene TRBJ2-3; D ambiguous. CDR1 ENHRY and CDR2 SYGVKD come from the germline V gene. This CDR3 has 13 amino acids. Trimming removed 8 bases at V and 0 bases at J, with 9 bases between. The CDR3 DNA follows: TGTGCCATCGGTCGTGGGAGCACAGATACGCAGTATTTT. This translates into CAIGRGSTDTQYF.

This clonotype was counted at least ten times. This sequence joins TRBV7-2 and TRBJ1-2; D remains ambiguous. Germline assignment: CDR1 SGHTA and CDR2 FQGNSA. The CDR3 covers 13 residues. Trimming cost V 0 bases and J 8 bases, with 10 bases left between them. CDR3 in amino acids: CASSLAEGEGYTF. CDR3 bases: TGTGCCAGCAGCTTAGCGGAGGGAGAGGGCTACACCTTC.

This clonotype was counted between two and nine times. This chain joins TRBV30 and TRBJ2-1; tentatively, D is TRBD1 (6 bases). V lost 8 bases and J lost 6, with 20 bases in between. The CDR3 length is 14 residues. Per the germline V gene, CDR1 is GTSNPN and CDR2 is SVGIG (reference sequence). CDR3 sequence (DNA): TGTGCCGTGGGGGCCCTTAGGACCCTCAATGAGCAGTTCTTC. Translating gives CAVGALRTLNEQFF.

This clonotype was detected a few times. The rearrangement joins TRBV24-1 to TRBJ2-1; tentative D call: TRBD2 (5 bases). The CDR3 has 13 residues. Germline values: CDR1 KGHDR, CDR2 SFDVKD. V was clipped by 6 bases and J by 6 bases, with 11 bases between them. CDR3 residues: CATSLGNGNEQFF. CDR3 DNA sequence: TGTGCCACCAGTCTCGGGAATGGCAATGAGCAGTTCTTC.

J is TRBJ2-1 and V is TRBV6-2 or TRBV6-3; a possible D gene is TRBD1 (6 bases). CDR3 length equals 13 residues. The V gene lost 2 bases and the J gene lost 9 bases, with 11 bases spanning the gap. Germline loops: CDR1 MNHEY, CDR2 SVGEGT. In DNA form, the CDR3 reads TGTGCCAGCAGTTACGGGGGCCCTTTTGAGCAGTTCTTC. Residues: CASSYGGPFEQFF.